The rows below give T cell receptor beta chains drawn from one sample of a study of blood T cell repertoires in COVID-19. Assay: immunoSEQ multiplex PCR; the TCRdb copy retains only in-frame clones and omits some. Found here are 250,000 to 350,000 clones, around 81% of them singletons; the top ten hold 15% to 17%. The sequenced material came from peripheral blood. All receptors derive from a person aged 65-85 years with COVID-19, enrolled during active disease. The CDR3 runs from the conserved cysteine through the conserved F or W. Each record gives: V gene, J gene, CDR3 protein.

TRBV14	TRBJ2-7	CASSLTGTGAYEQYF
TRBV30	TRBJ1-2	CAWFPGQGAYGYTF
TRBV28	TRBJ1-4	CASSKTGWAEKLFF
TRBV30	TRBJ2-4	CAWSRLKNSGSTNIQYF
TRBV3-1/TRBV3-2	TRBJ2-7	CASSPGIEQYF
TRBV6-2/TRBV6-3	TRBJ1-5	CASSSPKGSNQPQHF
TRBV6-4	TRBJ2-1	CASSEAAYNEQFF
TRBV5-4	TRBJ2-7	CASSWGGKSGRAYEQYF
TRBV6-5	TRBJ2-2	CASRLFRVAGELFF
TRBV7-3	TRBJ2-1	CASSQSGRGHNEQFF
TRBV7-2	TRBJ2-7	CASSTQAATLGEAYEQYF
TRBV28	TRBJ2-5	CASCGPRSQETQYF
TRBV9	TRBJ1-6	CASSSGTGTLSPLHF
TRBV6-4	TRBJ1-6	CASSDSNGRMNSPLHF
TRBV6-1	TRBJ1-2	CASSEAYNYGYTF
TRBV4-2	TRBJ2-3	CASSIAGVTDTQYF
TRBV6-2/TRBV6-3	TRBJ1-1	CASSGTANTEAFF
TRBV11-2	TRBJ2-7	CASSFRSTGGEQYF
TRBV7-6	TRBJ1-2	CASSPGTADRYGYTF
TRBV6-2/TRBV6-3	TRBJ2-4	CASSYRVMGLGDRAAKNIQYF
TRBV3-1/TRBV3-2	TRBJ1-2	CASSQALGSNYGYTF
TRBV7-2	TRBJ2-7	CASSLGWGQGWDEQYF
TRBV5-5	TRBJ1-4	CASSFQGGDEKLFF
TRBV6-2/TRBV6-3	TRBJ1-5	CASRYGGTNQPQHF
TRBV6-5	TRBJ2-2	CASSYLAAGELSF
TRBV27	TRBJ2-7	CASSLLSGASYEQYF
TRBV7-6	TRBJ1-2	CASSLKGTASPYGYTF
TRBV5-4	TRBJ2-2	CASSLDFGGTGELFF
TRBV11-2	TRBJ1-1	CASSLTERMNTEAFF
TRBV28	TRBJ2-3	CASSTSGATSTDTQYF
TRBV15	TRBJ1-5	CATSRDVGAYQPQHF
TRBV10-3	TRBJ1-4	CAISLTGGGQGGDEKLFF
TRBV3-1/TRBV3-2	TRBJ2-1	CASSQAPTSAEQFF
TRBV6-5	TRBJ1-5	CASSYSIWANQPQHF
TRBV24-1	TRBJ1-1	CATSDPGDSEAFF
TRBV9	TRBJ2-1	CASSVGRDSYNEQFF
TRBV29-1	TRBJ1-2	CSADRGNYGYTF
TRBV16	TRBJ2-1	CASSQFSSVSNEQFF
TRBV19	TRBJ1-1	CASSIGQGFAEAFF
TRBV5-1	TRBJ2-7	CASSHGTGYEQYF
TRBV5-4	TRBJ2-3	CASTPQGAMADTQYF
TRBV3-1/TRBV3-2	TRBJ1-2	CASSPGGVDGYTF
TRBV7-2	TRBJ2-4	CASTLDRNVAKNIQYF
TRBV6-6	TRBJ2-1	CASRTSSNYNEQFF
TRBV18	TRBJ1-5	CASSPRDQGSNQPQHF
TRBV6-5	TRBJ2-5	CASSPSGLAGQTQYF
TRBV4-1	TRBJ2-3	CASSAEGGKSTDTQYF
TRBV19	TRBJ1-2	CASSISGNYGYTF
TRBV5-1	TRBJ2-7	CASSLRTGKVEQYF
TRBV5-1	TRBJ1-2	CASSETGVGGGYTF
TRBV3-1/TRBV3-2	TRBJ2-7	CASSQGLAGGSYEQYF
TRBV19	TRBJ1-5	CASTPSWDRGNSNQPQHF
TRBV7-9	TRBJ2-7	CASSLGTGTYEQYF